Each of the 2 T cell receptor beta chains below was sequenced from the same sample in a study of cytomegalovirus exposure and HLA in healthy donors (dated by TCRdb to 2016 to 2017). The library was produced with the immunoSEQ multiplex PCR assay. TCRdb limited this immuneACCESS table to in-frame rearrangements with V and J called. A share of clones is missing; checked studies link under half to unresolved V genes, and the rest is unexplained. Recorded for this sample are more than 110,000 clones; roughly 90% of them occurred a single time. Roughly 3% of the sample is taken by the ten largest. The sequenced material came from PBMCs. These receptors originate from a man between 18 and 35 years old in good health and CMV-seronegative.

The chain combines TRBV28 with TRBJ1-4, with 7 positions matching TRBD1. The trim removed 6 bases at V and 7 bases at J, leaving 8 bases unmatched. CDR1 is MDHEN and CDR2 is SYDVKM in the germline V gene. The CDR3 covers 14 residues. The CDR3 loop is CASRSQGGGEKLFF. The DNA for the CDR3 is TGTGCCAGCAGGTCCCAGGGGGGCGGTGAAAAACTGTTTTTT.

The V gene is TRBV19, the J gene TRBJ2-5, with 9 bases lining up with TRBD1. The CDR3 is 18 residues long. With 5 bases clipped from V and 2 bases from J, the junction kept 15 bases outside the gene matches. Germline loops: CDR1 LNHDA, CDR2 SQIVND (reference sequence). CDR3 sequence: CASSPSPGTGKTQETQYF. The CDR3 nucleotides are TGTGCCAGTAGTCCGTCCCCCGGGACAGGGAAGACTCAAGAGACCCAGTACTTC. Full variable domain (missing parts from reference TRBV19 and TRBJ2-5): DGGITQSPKYLFRKEGQNVTLSCEQNLNHDAMYWYRQDPGQGLRLIYYSQIVNDFQKGDIAEGYSVSREKKESFPLTVTSAQKNPTAFYLCASSPSPGTGKTQETQYFGPGTRLLVL.